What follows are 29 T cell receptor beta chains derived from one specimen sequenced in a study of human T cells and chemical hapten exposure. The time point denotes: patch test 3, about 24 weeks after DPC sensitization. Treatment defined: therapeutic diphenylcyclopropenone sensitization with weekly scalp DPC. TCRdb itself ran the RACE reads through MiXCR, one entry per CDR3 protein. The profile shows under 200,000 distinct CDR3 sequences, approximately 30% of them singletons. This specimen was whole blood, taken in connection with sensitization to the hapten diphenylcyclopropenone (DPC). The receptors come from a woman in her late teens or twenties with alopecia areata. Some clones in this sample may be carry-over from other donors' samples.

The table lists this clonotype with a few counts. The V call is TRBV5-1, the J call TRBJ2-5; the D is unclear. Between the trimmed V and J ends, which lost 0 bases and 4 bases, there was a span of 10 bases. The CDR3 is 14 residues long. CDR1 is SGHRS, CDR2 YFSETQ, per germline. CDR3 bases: TGCGCCAGCAGCTTGGAGGGCAACCCAGAGACCCAGTACTTC. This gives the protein CASSLEGNPETQYF.

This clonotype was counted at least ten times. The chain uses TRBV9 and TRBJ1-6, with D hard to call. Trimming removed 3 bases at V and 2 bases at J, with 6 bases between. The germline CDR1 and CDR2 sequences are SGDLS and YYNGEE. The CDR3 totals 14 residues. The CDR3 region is CASSDGAYNSPLHF. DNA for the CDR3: TGTGCCAGCAGCGACGGTGCCTATAATTCACCCCTCCACTTT.

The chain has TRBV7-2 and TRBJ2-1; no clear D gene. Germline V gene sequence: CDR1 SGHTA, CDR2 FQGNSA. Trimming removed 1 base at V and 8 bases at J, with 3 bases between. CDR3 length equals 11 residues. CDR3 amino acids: CASSLEDEQFF. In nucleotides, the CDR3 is TGTGCCAGCAGCTTAGAGGATGAGCAGTTCTTC. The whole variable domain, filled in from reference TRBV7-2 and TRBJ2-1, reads GAGVSQSPSNKVTEKGKDVELRCDPISGHTALYWYRQSLGQGLEFLIYFQGNSAPDKSGLPSDRFSAERTGGSVSTLTIQRTQQEDSAVYLCASSLEDEQFFGPGTRLTVL.

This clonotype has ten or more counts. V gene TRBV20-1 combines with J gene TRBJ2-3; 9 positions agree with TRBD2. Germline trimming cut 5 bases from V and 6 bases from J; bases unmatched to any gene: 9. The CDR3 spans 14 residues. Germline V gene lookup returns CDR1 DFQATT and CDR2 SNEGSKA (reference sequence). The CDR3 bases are TGCAGTGCTGCAAATAGCGGGAGATGGGATACGCAGTATTTT. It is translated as CSAANSGRWDTQYF.

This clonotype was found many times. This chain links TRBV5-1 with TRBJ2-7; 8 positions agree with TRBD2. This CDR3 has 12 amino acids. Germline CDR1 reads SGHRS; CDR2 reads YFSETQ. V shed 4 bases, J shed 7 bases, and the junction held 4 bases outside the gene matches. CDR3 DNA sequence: TGCGCCAGCAGCCACCCGGGGGGGGAGCAGTACTTC. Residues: CASSHPGGEQYF.

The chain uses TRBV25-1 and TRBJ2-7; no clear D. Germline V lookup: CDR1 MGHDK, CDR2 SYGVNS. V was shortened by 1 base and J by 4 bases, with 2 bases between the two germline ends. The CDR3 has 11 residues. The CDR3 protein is CASSEFYEQYF. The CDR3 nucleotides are TGTGCCAGCAGTGAATTTTACGAGCAGTACTTC.

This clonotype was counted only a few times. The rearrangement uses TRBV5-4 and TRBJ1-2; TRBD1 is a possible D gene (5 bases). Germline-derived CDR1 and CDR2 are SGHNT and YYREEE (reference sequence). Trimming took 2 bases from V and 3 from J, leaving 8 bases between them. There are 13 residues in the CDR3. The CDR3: CASSLTGDYGYTF. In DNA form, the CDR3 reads TGTGCCAGCAGCTTAACGGGGGACTATGGCTACACCTTC.

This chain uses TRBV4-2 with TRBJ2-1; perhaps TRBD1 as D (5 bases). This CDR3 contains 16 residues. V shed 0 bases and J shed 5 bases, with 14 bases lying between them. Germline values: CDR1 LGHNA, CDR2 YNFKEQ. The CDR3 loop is CASSQDDPNRHNEQFF. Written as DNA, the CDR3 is TGTGCCAGCAGCCAAGATGACCCAAACAGGCACAATGAGCAGTTCTTC.

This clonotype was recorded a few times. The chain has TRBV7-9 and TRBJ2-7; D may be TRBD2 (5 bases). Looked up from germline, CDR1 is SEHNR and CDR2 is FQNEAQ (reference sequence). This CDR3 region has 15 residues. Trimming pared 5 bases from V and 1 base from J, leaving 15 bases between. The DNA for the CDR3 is TGTGCCAGCAGCCCGGTCGGCGGGTTGTCCTACGAGCAGTACTTC. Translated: CASSPVGGLSYEQYF.

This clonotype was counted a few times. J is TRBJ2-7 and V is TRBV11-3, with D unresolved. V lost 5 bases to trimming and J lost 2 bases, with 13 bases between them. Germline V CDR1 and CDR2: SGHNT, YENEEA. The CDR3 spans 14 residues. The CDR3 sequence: CASSADGSTYEQYF. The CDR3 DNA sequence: TGTGCCAGCAGCGCCGACGGTAGTACCTACGAGCAGTACTTC.

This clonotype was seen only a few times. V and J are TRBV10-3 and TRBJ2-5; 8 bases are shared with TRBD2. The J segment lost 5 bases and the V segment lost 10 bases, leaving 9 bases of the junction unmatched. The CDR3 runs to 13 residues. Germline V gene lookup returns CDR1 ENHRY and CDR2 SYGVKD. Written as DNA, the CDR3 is TGTGCCAACCGGGGGGGCCCGGGGGAGACCCAGTACTTC. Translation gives CANRGGPGETQYF.

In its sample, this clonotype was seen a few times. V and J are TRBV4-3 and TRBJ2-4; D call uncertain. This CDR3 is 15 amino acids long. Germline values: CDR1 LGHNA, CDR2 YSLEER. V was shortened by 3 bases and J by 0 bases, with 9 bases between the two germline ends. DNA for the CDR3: TGCGCCAGCAGCCAGGATACGGTAGCCAAAAACATTCAGTACTTC. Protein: CASSQDTVAKNIQYF.

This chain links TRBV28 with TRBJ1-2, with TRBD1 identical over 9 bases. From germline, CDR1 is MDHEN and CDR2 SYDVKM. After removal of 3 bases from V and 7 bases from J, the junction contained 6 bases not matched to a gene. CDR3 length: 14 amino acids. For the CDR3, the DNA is TGTGCCAGCAGTTTTGTACAGGGGGCAAGTGGCTACACCTTC. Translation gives CASSFVQGASGYTF.

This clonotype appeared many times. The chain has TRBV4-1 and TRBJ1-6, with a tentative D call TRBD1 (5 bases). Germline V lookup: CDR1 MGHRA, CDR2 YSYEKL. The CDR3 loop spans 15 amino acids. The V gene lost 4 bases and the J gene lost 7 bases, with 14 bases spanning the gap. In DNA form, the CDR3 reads TGCGCCAGCAGCCGAGAAGACAGTTTCAATTCACCCCTCCACTTT. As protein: CASSREDSFNSPLHF.

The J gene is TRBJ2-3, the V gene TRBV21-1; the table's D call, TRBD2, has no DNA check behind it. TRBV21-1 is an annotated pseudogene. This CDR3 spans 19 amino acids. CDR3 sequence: CASSKIQSYASGRTDTQYF. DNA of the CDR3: TGTGCCAGCAGCAAAATTCAATCGTACGCTAGCGGGCGCACAGATACGCAGTATTTT.

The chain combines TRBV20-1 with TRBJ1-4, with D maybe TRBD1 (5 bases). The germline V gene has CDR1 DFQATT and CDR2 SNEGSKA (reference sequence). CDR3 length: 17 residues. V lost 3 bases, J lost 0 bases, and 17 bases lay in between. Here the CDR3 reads CSASPPGQGATNEKLFF. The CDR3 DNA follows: TGCAGTGCTAGTCCACCAGGGCAGGGAGCAACTAATGAAAAACTGTTTTTT.

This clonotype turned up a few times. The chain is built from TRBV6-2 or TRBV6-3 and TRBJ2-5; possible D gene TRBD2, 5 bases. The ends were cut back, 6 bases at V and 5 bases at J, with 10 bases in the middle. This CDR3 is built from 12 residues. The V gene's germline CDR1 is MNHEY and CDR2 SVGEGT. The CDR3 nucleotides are TGTGCCAGCAGCTACCGGAGGGAGACCCAGTACTTC. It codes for CASSYRRETQYF.

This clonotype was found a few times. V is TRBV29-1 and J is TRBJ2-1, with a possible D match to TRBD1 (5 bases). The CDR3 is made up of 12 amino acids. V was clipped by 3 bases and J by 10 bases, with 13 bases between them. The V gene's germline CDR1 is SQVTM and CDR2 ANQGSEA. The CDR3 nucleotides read TGCAGCGTTGAGCACAGGATAAAAGAGCAGTTCTTC. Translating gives CSVEHRIKEQFF.

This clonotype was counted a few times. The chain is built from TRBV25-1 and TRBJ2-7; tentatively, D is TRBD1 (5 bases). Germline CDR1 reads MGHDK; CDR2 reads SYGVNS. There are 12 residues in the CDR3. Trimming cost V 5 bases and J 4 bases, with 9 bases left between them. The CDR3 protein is CASSFRDYEQYF. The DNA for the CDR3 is TGTGCCAGCAGTTTCAGGGATTACGAGCAGTACTTC.

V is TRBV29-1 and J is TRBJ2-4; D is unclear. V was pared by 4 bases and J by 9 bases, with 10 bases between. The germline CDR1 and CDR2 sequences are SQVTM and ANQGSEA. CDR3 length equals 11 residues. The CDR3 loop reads CSVAPGPIQYF. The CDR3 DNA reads TGCAGCGTTGCCCCCGGCCCCATTCAGTACTTC. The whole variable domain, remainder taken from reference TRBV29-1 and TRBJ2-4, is SAVISQKPSRDICQRGTSLTIQCQVDSQVTMMFWYRQQPGQSLTLIATANQGSEATYESGFVIDKFPISRPNLTFSTLTVSNMSPEDSSIYLCSVAPGPIQYFGAGTRLSVL.

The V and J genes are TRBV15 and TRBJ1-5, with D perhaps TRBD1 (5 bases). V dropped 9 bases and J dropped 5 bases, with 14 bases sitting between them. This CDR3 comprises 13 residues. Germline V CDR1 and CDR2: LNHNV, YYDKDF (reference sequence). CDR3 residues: CATTQGLYQPQHF. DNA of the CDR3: TGTGCCACTACCCAGGGTTTGTATCAGCCCCAGCATTTT.

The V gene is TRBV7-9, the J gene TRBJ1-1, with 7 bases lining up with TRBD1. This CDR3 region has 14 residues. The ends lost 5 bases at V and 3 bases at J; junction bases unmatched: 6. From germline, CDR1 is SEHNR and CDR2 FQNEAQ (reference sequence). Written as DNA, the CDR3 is TGTGCCAGCAGCCATGGGACAGAATACACTGAAGCTTTCTTT. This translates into CASSHGTEYTEAFF. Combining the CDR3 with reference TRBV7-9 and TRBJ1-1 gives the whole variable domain DTGVSQNPRHKITKRGQNVTFRCDPISEHNRLYWYRQTLGQGPEFLTYFQNEAQLEKSRLLSDRFSAERPKGSFSTLEIQRTEQGDSAMYLCASSHGTEYTEAFFGQGTRLTVV.

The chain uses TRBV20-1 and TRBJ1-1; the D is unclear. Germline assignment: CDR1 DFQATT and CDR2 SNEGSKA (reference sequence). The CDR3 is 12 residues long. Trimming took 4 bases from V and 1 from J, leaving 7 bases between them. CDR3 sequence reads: CSAIRTNTEAFF. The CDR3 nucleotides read TGCAGTGCTATCAGGACGAACACTGAAGCTTTCTTT.

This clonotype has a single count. CDR3 sequence: CATGGDFYNEQFF. As DNA, the CDR3 is TGTGCCACCGGGGGGGACTTCTACAATGAGCAGTTCTTC. The J gene is TRBJ2-1, the V gene TRBV7-2, with 8 bases lining up with TRBD2. V shed 10 bases and J 3 bases; nucleotides not matched to a gene: 5. The CDR3 has 13 residues. Looked up from germline, CDR1 is SGHTA and CDR2 is FQGNSA.

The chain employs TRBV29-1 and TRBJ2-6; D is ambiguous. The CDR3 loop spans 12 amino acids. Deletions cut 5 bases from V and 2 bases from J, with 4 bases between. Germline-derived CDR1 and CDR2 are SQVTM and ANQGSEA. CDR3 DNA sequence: TGCAGCGTTTCTACTGGGGCCAACGTCCTGACTTTC. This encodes CSVSTGANVLTF.

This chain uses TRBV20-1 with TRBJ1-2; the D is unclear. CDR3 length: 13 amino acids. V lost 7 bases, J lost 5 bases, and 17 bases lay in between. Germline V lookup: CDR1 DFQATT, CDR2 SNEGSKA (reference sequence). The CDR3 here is CSGTSAVFYGYTF. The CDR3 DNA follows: TGCAGTGGAACGTCCGCCGTGTTTTATGGCTACACCTTC.

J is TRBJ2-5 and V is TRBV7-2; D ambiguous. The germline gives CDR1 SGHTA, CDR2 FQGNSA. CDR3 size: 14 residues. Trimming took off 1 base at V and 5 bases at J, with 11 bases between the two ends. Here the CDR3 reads CASSLGRAPETQYF. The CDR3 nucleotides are TGTGCCAGCAGCTTAGGTCGGGCACCTGAGACCCAGTACTTC. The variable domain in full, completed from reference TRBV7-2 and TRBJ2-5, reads GAGVSQSPSNKVTEKGKDVELRCDPISGHTALYWYRQSLGQGLEFLIYFQGNSAPDKSGLPSDRFSAERTGGSVSTLTIQRTQQEDSAVYLCASSLGRAPETQYFGPGTRLLVL.

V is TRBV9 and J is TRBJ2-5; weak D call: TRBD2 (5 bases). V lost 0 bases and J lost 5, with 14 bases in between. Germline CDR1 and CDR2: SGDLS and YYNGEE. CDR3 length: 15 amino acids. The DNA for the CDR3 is TGTGCCAGCAGCGTAGATGTTCGGGGTAGGGAGACCCAGTACTTC. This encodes CASSVDVRGRETQYF.

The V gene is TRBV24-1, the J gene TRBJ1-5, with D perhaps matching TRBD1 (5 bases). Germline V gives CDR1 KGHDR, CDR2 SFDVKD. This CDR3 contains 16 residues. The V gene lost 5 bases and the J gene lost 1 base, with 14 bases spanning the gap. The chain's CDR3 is CATSVGRGDSNQPQHF. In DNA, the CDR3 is TGTGCCACCAGTGTTGGGCGGGGGGACAGCAATCAGCCCCAGCATTTT.